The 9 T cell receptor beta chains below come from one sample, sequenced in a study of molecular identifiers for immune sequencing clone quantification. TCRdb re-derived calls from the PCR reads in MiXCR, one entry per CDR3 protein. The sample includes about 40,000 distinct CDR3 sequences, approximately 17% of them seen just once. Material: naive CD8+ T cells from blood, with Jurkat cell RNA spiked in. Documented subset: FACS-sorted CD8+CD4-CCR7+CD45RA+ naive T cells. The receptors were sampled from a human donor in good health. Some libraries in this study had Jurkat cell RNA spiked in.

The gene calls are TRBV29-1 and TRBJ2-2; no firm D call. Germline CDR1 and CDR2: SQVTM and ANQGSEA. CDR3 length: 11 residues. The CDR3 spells CSGYWDGELFF. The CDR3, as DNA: TGCAGTGGGTATTGGGACGGGGAGCTGTTTTTT.

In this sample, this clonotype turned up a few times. This CDR3 is CASSLRAGGNNEQFF. The DNA of the CDR3 is TGTGCCAGCAGTTTACGAGCGGGAGGAAATAATGAGCAGTTCTTC. V usage is TRBV28 and J usage is TRBJ2-1; 9 bases line up with TRBD2. CDR1 is MDHEN, CDR2 SYDVKM, per germline. The CDR3 extends over 15 amino acids. V shed 2 bases, J shed 7 bases, and the junction held 6 bases outside the gene matches.

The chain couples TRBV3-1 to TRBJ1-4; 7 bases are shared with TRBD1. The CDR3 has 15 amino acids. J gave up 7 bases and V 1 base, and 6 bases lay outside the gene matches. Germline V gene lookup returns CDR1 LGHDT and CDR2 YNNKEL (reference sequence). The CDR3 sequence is CASSQVDRSREKLFF. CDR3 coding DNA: TGTGCCAGCAGCCAAGTGGACAGGAGTCGTGAAAAACTGTTTTTT.

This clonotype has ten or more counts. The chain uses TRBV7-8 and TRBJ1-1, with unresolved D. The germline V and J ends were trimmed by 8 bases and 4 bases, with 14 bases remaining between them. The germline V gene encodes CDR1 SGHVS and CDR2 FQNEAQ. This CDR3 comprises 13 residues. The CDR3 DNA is TGTGCCAGCGTCGTTTATGGGAGCACTGAAGCTTTCTTT. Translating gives CASVVYGSTEAFF.

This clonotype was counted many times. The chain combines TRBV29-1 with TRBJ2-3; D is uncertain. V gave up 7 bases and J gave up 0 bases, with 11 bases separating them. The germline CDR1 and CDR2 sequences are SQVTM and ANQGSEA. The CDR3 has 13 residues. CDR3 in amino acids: CSGQISSTDTQYF. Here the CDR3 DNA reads TGCAGCGGACAAATCTCTAGCACAGATACGCAGTATTTT.

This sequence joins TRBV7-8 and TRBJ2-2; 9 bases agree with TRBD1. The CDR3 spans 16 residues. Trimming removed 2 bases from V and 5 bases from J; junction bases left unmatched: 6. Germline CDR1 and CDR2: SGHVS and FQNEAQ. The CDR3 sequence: CASSLYRGLFTGELFF. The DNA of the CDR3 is TGTGCCAGCAGCTTATACAGGGGGCTTTTTACCGGGGAGCTGTTTTTT.

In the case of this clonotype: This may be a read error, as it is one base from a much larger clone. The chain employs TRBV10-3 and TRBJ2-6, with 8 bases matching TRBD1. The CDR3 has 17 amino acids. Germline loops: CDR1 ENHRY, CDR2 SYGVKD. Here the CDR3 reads CGISETGASSGANVLTF. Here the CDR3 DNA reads TGTGGCATCAGTGAGACAGGGGCCTCTTCTGGGGCCAACGTCCTGACTTTC.

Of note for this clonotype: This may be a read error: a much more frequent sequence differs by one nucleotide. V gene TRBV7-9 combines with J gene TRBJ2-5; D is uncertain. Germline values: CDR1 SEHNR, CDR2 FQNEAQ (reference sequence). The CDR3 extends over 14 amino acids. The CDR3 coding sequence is TGTGCCGGCAGCTTAGGTGGAGTCCGGGAGACCCAGTACTTC. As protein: CAGSLGGVRETQYF.

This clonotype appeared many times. CDR3 amino acids: CSVGGTGSTDTQYF. In DNA form, the CDR3 reads TGCAGCGTTGGGGGGACAGGGAGCACAGATACGCAGTATTTT. This chain uses TRBV29-1 with TRBJ2-3, with 9 bases lining up with TRBD1. This CDR3 contains 14 residues. V dropped 4 bases and J dropped 0; count of bases not matched to a gene: 2. Germline V gene data show CDR1 as SQVTM and CDR2 as ANQGSEA.